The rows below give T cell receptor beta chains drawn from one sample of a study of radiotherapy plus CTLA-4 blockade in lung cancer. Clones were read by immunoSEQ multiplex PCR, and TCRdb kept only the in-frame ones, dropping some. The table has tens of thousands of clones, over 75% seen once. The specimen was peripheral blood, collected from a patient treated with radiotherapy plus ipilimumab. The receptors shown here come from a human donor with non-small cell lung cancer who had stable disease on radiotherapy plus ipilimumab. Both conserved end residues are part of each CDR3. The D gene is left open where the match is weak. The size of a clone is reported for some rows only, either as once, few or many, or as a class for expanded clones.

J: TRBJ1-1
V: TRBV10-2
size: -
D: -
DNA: TGCGCCAGCAGTGAGGACAGCAGCACTGAAGCTTTCTTT
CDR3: CASSEDSSTEAFF

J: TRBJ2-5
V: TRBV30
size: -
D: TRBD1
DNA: TGTGCCTGGAGTGTTCCTGCAGGGGGAGAGACCCAGTACTTC
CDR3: CAWSVPAGGETQYF

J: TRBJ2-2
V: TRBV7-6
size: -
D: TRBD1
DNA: TGTGCCAGCAGCTCCGAGGACAGGATTGGCAAGCCCGGGGAGCTGTTTTTT
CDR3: CASSSEDRIGKPGELFF

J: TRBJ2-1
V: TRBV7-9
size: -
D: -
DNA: TGTGCCAGCAGCTCCCCCACGGGGGAGAGAAACAATGAGCAGTTCTTC
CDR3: CASSSPTGERNNEQFF

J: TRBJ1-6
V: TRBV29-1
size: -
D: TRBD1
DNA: TGCAGCGTTTCAGGGACAGGGGATTCACCCCTCCACTTT
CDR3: CSVSGTGDSPLHF

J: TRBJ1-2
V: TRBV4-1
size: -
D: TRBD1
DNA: TGCGCCAGCAGTCTTCCACAGGGGAGGTATGGCTACACCTTC
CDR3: CASSLPQGRYGYTF

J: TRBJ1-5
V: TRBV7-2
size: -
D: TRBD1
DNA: TGTGCCAGCAGCCCGACAGGGCAGCAACAGCCCCAGCATTTT
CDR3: CASSPTGQQQPQHF

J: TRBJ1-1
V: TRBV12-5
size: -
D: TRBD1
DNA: TGTGCTAGTGGCCCTTCCAGGGGGCAGATTACTGAAGCTTTCTTT
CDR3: CASGPSRGQITEAFF

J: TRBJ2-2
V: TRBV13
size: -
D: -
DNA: TGTGCCAGCAGCTTGTGGAGGGCCGCTACCGGGGAGCTGTTTTTT
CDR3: CASSLWRAATGELFF

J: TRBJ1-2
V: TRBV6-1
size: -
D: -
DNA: TGTGCCAGCAACTCGAACAAACCCCCCTATGGCTACACCTTC
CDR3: CASNSNKPPYGYTF

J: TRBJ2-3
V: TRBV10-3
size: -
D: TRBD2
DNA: TGTGCCATCAGGACTAGCGGGGGAGGGGATACGCAGTATTTT
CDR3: CAIRTSGGGDTQYF

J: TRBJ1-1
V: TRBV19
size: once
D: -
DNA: TGTGCCAGTAGTAGCCAGGGCATCACTGAAGCTTTCTTT
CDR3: CASSSQGITEAFF

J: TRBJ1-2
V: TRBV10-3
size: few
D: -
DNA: TGTGCCATCAGTGAGTCCCCTCCGGGTCTACCCAACTATGGCTACACCTTC
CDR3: CAISESPPGLPNYGYTF

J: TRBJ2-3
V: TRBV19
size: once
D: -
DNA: TGTGCCAGTAGTATAGGAGAACGAAGCAGAGATACGCAGTATTTT
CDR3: CASSIGERSRDTQYF

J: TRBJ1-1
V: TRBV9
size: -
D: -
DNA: TGTGCCAGCAGCGTAGGGCTCATGAACACTGAAGCTTTCTTT
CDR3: CASSVGLMNTEAFF

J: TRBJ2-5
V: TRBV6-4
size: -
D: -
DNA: TGTGCCAGCAGTGAGACAGCCCAAGAGACCCAGTACTTC
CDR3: CASSETAQETQYF

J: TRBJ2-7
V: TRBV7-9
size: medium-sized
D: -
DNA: TGTGCCAGCAGCCAGACAATATCACCGGGACGCCCCTACGAGCAGTACTTC
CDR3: CASSQTISPGRPYEQYF

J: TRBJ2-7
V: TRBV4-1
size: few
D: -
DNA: TGCGCCAGCAGCCTCGAGGCAGGGTCCTACGAGCAGTACTTC
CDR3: CASSLEAGSYEQYF

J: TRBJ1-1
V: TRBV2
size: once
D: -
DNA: TGTGCCAGCAGTGTTGGGCAGCCAGAAGCTTTCTTT
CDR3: CASSVGQPEAFF

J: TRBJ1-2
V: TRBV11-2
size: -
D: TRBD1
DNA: TGTGCCAGCAGCTTATTTATTTCTGGACAGGGGGCGGTCTATGGCTACACCTTC
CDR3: CASSLFISGQGAVYGYTF

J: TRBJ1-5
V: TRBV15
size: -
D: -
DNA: TGTGCCACCGAACAGGGTACTAATCAGCCCCAGCATTTT
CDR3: CATEQGTNQPQHF

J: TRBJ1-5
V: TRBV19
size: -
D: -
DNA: TGTGCCAGTAGTATAGAGGCGAAATCTGGGGGTAGCAATCAGCCCCAGCATTTT
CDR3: CASSIEAKSGGSNQPQHF

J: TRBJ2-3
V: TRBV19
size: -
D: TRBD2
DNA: TGTGCCAGTACCGTCGGCGGGAGCGGTACGCAGTATTTT
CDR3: CASTVGGSGTQYF

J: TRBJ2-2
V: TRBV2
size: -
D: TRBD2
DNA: TGTGCCAGCAGAACCAGCGGGGGGGCGGGGACCGGGGAGCTGTTTTTT
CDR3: CASRTSGGAGTGELFF

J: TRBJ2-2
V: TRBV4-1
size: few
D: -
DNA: TGCGCCAGCAGCCAAGATCCCGGGGTGACCGGGGAGCTGTTTTTT
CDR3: CASSQDPGVTGELFF

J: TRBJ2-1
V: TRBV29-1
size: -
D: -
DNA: TGCAGCGTTAGACTAGGCCCCCGGGAGCAGTTCTTC
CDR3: CSVRLGPREQFF

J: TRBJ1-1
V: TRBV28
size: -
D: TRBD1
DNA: TGTGCCAGCATGACAGGGCCAGCCACTGAAGCTTTCTTT
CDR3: CASMTGPATEAFF

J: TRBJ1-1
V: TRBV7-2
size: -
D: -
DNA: TGTGCCAGCAGCTTAGTCAGGGCCATCACTGAAGCTTTCTTT
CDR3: CASSLVRAITEAFF

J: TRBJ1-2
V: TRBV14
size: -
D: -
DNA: TGTGCCAGCAGCCAAGATCGGGCGGGCTATGGCTACACCTTC
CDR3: CASSQDRAGYGYTF

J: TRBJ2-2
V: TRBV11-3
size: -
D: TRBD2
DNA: TGTGCCAGCACCCCCGGTGGAGCGGGGGGCTTCACCGGGGAGCTGTTTTTT
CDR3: CASTPGGAGGFTGELFF

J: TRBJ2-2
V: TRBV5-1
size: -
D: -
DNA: TGCGCCAGCAGCTTGAATGCACAGGGTGGCCTGAGCACCGGGGAGCTGTTTTTT
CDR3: CASSLNAQGGLSTGELFF

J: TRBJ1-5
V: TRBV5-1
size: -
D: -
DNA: TGCGCCAGCAGCTTGTCGGGACAAGTAAATCAGCCCCAGCATTTT
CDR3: CASSLSGQVNQPQHF

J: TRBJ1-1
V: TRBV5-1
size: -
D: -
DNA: TGCGCCAGCAGCTTGGAAGCGGGGCACGGGAACACTGAAGCTTTCTTT
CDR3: CASSLEAGHGNTEAFF

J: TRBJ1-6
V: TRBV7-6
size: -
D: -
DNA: TGTGCCAGCAGCTTAGAGGGGGTCTCACCCCTCCACTTT
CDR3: CASSLEGVSPLHF

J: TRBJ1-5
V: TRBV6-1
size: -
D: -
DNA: TGTGCCAGCAGCGGACATCTTAGCAATCAGCCCCAGCATTTT
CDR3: CASSGHLSNQPQHF

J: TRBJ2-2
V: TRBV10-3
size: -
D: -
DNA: TGTGCCATCAGTGAGACCACCGGGGAGCTGTTTTTT
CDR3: CAISETTGELFF

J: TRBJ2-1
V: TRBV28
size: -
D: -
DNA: TGTGCCAGCAGTACTATTCTCGCGGATGTCTCCTACAATGAGCAGTTCTTC
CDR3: CASSTILADVSYNEQFF

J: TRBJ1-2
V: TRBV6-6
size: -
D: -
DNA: TGTGCCAGCAGTTACTCGAGTCTTTACGGCTACACCTTC
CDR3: CASSYSSLYGYTF

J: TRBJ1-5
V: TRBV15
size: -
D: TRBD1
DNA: TGTGCCACCAGCAGAGGGACAGGGGTGGGGGGCAATCAGCCCCAGCATTTT
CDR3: CATSRGTGVGGNQPQHF

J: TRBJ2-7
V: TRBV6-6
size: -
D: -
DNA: TGTGCCAGCAGTTACTCTCGGCAGGCGGACAACGAGCAGTACTTC
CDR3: CASSYSRQADNEQYF

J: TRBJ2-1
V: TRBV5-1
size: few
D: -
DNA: TGCGCCAGCAGCCTAACCGGGACCTCCAATGAGCAGTTCTTC
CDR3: CASSLTGTSNEQFF

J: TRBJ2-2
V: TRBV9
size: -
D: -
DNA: TGTGCCAGCTCCCGACGGAACACCGGGGAGCTGTTTTTT
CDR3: CASSRRNTGELFF

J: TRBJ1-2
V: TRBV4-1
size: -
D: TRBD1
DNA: TGCGCCAGCAGCCAAGATTGGGGACAGGATAACTATGGCTACACCTTC
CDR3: CASSQDWGQDNYGYTF

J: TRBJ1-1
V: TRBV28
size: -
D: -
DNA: TGTGCCAGCAGTTTCCCGGGATTTATGGGAAGGGCTTTCTTT
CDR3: CASSFPGFMGRAFF

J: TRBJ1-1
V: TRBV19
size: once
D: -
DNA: TGTGCCAGTAACCCGGGGAGCATGAACACTGAAGCTTTCTTT
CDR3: CASNPGSMNTEAFF

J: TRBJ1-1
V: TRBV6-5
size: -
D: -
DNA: TGTGCCAGCATGATAGGGGGTGGCACTGAAGCTTTCTTT
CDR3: CASMIGGGTEAFF

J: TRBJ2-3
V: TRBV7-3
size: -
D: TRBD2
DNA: TGTGCCAGCAGCTTACGACTAGCGGGCGAGACAGATACGCAGTATTTT
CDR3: CASSLRLAGETDTQYF

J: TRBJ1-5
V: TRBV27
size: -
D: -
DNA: TGTGCCAGCAGGGCGAGGGGGGCACAGCCCCAGCATTTT
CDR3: CASRARGAQPQHF

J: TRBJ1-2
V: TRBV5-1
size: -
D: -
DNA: TGCGCCAGCAGCTTTTTAACCCCCAGAGCTAACTATGGCTACACCTTC
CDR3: CASSFLTPRANYGYTF

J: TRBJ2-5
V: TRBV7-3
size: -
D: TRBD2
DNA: TGTGCCAGCAGCTACGGGGGGTACCAAGAGACCCAGTACTTC
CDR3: CASSYGGYQETQYF

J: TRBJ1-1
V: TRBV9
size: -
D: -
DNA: TGTGCCAGCAGCTTCCGGGACAAGAACACTGAAGCTTTCTTT
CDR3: CASSFRDKNTEAFF

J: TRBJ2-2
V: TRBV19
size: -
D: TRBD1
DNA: TGTGCCATTTTACAGGGGAGCGGGGAGCTGTTTTTT
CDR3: CAILQGSGELFF

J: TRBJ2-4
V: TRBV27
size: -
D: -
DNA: TGTGCCAGCAGTCGCAGGGGTTACAACATTCAGTACTTC
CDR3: CASSRRGYNIQYF

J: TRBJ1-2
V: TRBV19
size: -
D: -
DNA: TGTGCCAGTAATGGCAGACCCTTCTATGGCTACACCTTC
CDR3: CASNGRPFYGYTF